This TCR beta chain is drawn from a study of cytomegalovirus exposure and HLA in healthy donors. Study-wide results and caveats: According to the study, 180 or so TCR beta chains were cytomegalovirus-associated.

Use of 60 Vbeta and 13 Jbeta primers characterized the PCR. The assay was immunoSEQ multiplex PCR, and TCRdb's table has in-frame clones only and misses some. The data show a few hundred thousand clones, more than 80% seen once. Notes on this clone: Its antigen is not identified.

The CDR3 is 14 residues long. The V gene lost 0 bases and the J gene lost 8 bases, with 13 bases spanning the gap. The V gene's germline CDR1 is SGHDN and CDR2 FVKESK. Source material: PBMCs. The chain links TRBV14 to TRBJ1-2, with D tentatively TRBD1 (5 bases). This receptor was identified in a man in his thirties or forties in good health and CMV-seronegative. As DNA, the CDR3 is TGTGCCAGCAGCCAAGATGGGGCAGGATACGGCTACACCTTC. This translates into CASSQDGAGYGYTF.